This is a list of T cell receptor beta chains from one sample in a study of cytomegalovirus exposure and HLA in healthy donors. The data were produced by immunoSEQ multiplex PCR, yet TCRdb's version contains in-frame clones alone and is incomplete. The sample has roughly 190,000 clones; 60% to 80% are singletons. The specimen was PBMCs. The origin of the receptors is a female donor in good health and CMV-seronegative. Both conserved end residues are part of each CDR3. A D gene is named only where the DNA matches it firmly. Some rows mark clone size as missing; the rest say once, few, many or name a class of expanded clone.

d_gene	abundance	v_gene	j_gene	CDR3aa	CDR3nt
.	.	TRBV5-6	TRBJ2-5	CASSLAGAGETQYF	TGTGCCAGCAGCTTGGCCGGTGCGGGCGAGACCCAGTACTTC
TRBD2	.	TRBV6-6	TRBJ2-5	CASAQRGSTETQYF	TGTGCCAGCGCCCAGCGGGGAAGCACAGAGACCCAGTACTTC
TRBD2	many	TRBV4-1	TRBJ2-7	CASSLTGTSWYEQYF	TGCGCCAGCAGCCTAACCGGGACTAGCTGGTACGAGCAGTACTTC
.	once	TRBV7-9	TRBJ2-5	CASSPLEEVETQYF	TGTGCCAGCAGCCCCCTAGAAGAGGTGGAGACCCAGTACTTC
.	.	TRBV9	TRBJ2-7	CASSVADFAYEQYF	TGTGCCAGCAGCGTAGCCGACTTTGCCTACGAGCAGTACTTC
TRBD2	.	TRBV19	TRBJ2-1	CASSPSTSGSYNEQFF	TGTGCCAGTAGTCCCTCGACTAGCGGGAGCTACAATGAGCAGTTCTTC
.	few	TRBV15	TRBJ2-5	CATSRAMMRQETQYF	TGTGCCACCAGCAGAGCGATGATGCGGCAAGAGACCCAGTACTTC
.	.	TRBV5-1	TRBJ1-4	CASSRLSTGQPRGEKLFF	TGCGCCAGCAGCCGTCTTTCGACAGGACAACCGAGGGGTGAAAAACTGTTTTTT
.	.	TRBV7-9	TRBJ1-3	CASSDGLYGNTIYF	TGTGCCAGCAGCGACGGACTATATGGAAACACCATATATTTT
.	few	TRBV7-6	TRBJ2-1	CASSLNPGHSYNEQFF	TGTGCCAGCAGCCTCAATCCGGGACACTCCTACAATGAGCAGTTCTTC
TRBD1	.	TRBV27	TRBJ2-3	CASSDREPDTQYF	TGTGCCAGCTCCGACAGGGAGCCAGATACGCAGTATTTT
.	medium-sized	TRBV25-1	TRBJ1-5	CASSADRYSNQPQHF	TGTGCCAGCAGTGCTGACAGGTATAGCAATCAGCCCCAGCATTTT
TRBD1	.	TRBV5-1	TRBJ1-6	CASSRGTEGRSSYNSPLHF	TGCGCCAGCAGCCGAGGGACAGAGGGACGTAGCTCCTATAATTCACCCCTCCACTTT
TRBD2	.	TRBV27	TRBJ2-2	CASSFSPGLAGAPGLFF	TGTGCCAGCAGTTTCTCCCCGGGACTAGCGGGGGCCCCGGGGCTGTTTTTT
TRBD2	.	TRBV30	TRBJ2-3	CAWGLAGGGRDTQYF	TGTGCCTGGGGACTAGCGGGGGGGGGTAGGGATACGCAGTATTTT
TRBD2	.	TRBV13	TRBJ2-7	CASSLRGSGLDYEQYF	TGTGCCAGCAGCTTACGGGGGAGTGGACTAGATTACGAGCAGTACTTC
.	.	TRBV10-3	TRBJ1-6	CAISESISGSPLHF	TGTGCCATCAGTGAGTCTATATCAGGTTCACCCCTCCACTTT
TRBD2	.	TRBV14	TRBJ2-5	CASSQPGLAGLWETQYF	TGTGCCAGCAGCCAACCGGGACTAGCGGGGTTGTGGGAGACCCAGTACTTC
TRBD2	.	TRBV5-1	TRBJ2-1	CASSVGLAYNEQFF	TGCGCCAGCAGCGTGGGACTAGCCTACAATGAGCAGTTCTTC
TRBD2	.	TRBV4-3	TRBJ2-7	CASSQASGGITYEQYF	TGCGCCAGCAGCCAGGCTAGCGGGGGGATCACCTACGAGCAGTACTTC
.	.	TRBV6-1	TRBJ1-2	CASSPQGNRYGYTF	TGTGCCAGCAGTCCCCAGGGGAATCGCTATGGCTACACCTTC
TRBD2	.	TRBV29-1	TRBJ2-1	CSVPSGRDYNEQFF	TGCAGCGTTCCGAGCGGGAGGGATTACAATGAGCAGTTCTTC
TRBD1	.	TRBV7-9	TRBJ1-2	CASSRGTGKASYGYTF	TGTGCCAGCAGCCGGGGGACAGGCAAAGCCAGCTATGGCTACACCTTC
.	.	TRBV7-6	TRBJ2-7	CASSPLEGYEQYF	TGTGCCAGCAGCCCTCTTGAGGGCTACGAGCAGTACTTC
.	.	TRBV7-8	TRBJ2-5	CASSLFVADYTQETQYF	TGTGCCAGCAGCTTATTCGTCGCTGACTACACCCAAGAGACCCAGTACTTC
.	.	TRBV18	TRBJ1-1	CASSRTGENTEAFF	TGTGCCAGCTCACGTACCGGGGAGAACACTGAAGCTTTCTTT
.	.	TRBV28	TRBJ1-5	CASRENRGNQPQHF	TGTGCCAGCAGGGAAAACCGGGGCAATCAGCCCCAGCATTTT
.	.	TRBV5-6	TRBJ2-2	CASSSDSREELFF	TGTGCCAGCAGCTCGGACTCGAGGGAGGAGCTGTTTTTT
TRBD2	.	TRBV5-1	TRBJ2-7	CASSLGPGGKSDEQYF	TGCGCCAGCAGCTTGGGCCCCGGGGGGAAATCCGACGAGCAGTACTTC
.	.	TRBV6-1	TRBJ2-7	CASTQTYEQYF	TGTGCCAGCACACAGACCTACGAGCAGTACTTC
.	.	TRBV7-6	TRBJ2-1	CASSLDRRHPGDEQFF	TGTGCCAGCAGCTTAGATCGGCGGCACCCAGGGGATGAGCAGTTCTTC
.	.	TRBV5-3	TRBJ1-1	CARSLVGGGAEAFF	TGTGCCAGAAGCTTGGTGGGGGGGGGAGCTGAAGCTTTCTTT
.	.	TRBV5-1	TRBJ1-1	CASSATDYTEAFF	TGCGCCAGCAGCGCAACAGATTACACTGAAGCTTTCTTT
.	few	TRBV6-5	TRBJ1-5	CASSYLPRQPQHF	TGTGCCAGCAGTTACTTGCCTAGACAGCCCCAGCATTTT
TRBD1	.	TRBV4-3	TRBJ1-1	CASSRDRGIGTEAFF	TGCGCCAGCAGCCGAGACAGGGGTATTGGAACTGAAGCTTTCTTT
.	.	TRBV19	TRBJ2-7	CASSIITGVSYEQYF	TGTGCCAGTAGTATTATTACGGGGGTTTCCTACGAGCAGTACTTC
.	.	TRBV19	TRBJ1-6	CASSPRQEYYNSPLHF	TGTGCCAGTAGTCCGCGACAGGAGTACTATAATTCACCCCTCCACTTT
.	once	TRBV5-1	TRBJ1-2	CASSSNRALGYTF	TGCGCCAGCAGCTCTAACAGGGCCCTTGGCTACACCTTC
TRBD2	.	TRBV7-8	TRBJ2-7	CASSSRLAGGAYEQYF	TGTGCCAGCAGCTCAAGACTAGCGGGGGGAGCCTACGAGCAGTACTTC
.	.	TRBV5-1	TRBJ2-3	CASSLSKQSTDTQYF	TGCGCCAGCAGCTTAAGTAAGCAAAGCACAGATACGCAGTATTTT
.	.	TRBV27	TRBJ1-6	CASSFRDTDNSPLHF	TGTGCCAGCAGTTTTAGGGACACCGATAATTCACCCCTCCACTTT
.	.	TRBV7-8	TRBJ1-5	CASSLGGAQPQHF	TGTGCCAGCAGCTTGGGGGGTGCGCAGCCCCAGCATTTT
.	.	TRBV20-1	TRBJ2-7	CSARDRWEQYF	TGCAGTGCTAGAGATCGGTGGGAGCAGTACTTC
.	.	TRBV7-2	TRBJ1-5	CASSLRTEGGNQPQHF	TGTGCCAGCAGCCTCCGGACAGAGGGGGGCAATCAGCCCCAGCATTTT
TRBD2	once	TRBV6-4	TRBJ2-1	CASRDSGGDNEQFF	TGTGCCAGCAGAGATAGCGGGGGAGACAATGAGCAGTTCTTC
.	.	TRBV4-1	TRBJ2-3	CASSQVDTNPDTQYF	TGCGCCAGCAGCCAAGTGGACACAAATCCAGATACGCAGTATTTT
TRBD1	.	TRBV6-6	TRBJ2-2	CASTGDRLRTGELFF	TGTGCCAGCACTGGGGACAGACTTCGGACCGGGGAGCTGTTTTTT
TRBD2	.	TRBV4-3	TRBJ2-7	CASSQDRGGLAYEQYF	TGCGCCAGCAGCCAAGATCGGGGGGGACTCGCCTACGAGCAGTACTTC
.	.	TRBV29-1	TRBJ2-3	CSARGRVTDTQYF	TGCAGCGCTAGGGGCAGGGTAACAGATACGCAGTATTTT
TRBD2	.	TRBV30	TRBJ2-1	CAWRLAGWDEQFF	TGTGCCTGGAGACTAGCGGGATGGGATGAGCAGTTCTTC
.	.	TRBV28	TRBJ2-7	CASSYRVVGIYEQYF	TGTGCCAGCAGTTACAGGGTAGTGGGAATCTACGAGCAGTACTTC
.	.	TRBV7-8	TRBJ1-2	CASSPRTAPTLNYGYTF	TGTGCCAGCAGCCCCCGGACAGCTCCTACGCTAAACTATGGCTACACCTTC
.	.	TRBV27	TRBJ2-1	CASSLDRGSRNEQFF	TGTGCCAGCAGTTTAGACCGAGGGAGTCGGAATGAGCAGTTCTTC
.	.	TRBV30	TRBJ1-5	CAWSSGLLGGNQPQHF	TGTGCCTGGAGTTCGGGACTCCTTGGGGGCAATCAGCCCCAGCATTTT
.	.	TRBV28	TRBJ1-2	CASSSPRAVVAPGYTF	TGTGCCAGCAGTTCACCCCGGGCCGTCGTAGCGCCCGGCTACACCTTC
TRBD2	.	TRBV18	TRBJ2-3	CASSPMGLNTDTQYF	TGTGCCAGCTCACCAATGGGACTAAACACAGATACGCAGTATTTT
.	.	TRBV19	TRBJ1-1	CASSILAVNTEAFF	TGTGCCAGTAGTATTCTGGCGGTGAACACTGAAGCTTTCTTT
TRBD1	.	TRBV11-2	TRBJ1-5	CASSLGTGGFWTPQHF	TGTGCCAGCAGCCTAGGGACAGGGGGCTTTTGGACGCCCCAGCATTTT
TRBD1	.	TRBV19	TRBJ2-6	CASSIGQGVSGANVLTF	TGTGCCAGTAGTATAGGACAGGGGGTTTCTGGGGCCAACGTCCTGACTTTC